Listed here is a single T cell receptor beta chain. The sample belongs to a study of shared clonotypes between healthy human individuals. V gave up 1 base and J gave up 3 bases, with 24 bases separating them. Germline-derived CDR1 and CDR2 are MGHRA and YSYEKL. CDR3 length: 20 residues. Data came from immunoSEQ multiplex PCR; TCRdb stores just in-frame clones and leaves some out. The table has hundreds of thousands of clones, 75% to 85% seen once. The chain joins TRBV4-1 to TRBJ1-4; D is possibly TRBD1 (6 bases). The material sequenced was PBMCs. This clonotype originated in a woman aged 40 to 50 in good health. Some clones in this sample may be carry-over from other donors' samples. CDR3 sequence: CASSQGRAGLSRGANEKLFF. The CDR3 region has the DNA TGCGCCAGCAGCCAAGGGAGGGCCGGGCTCTCGAGGGGGGCTAATGAAAAACTGTTTTTT.